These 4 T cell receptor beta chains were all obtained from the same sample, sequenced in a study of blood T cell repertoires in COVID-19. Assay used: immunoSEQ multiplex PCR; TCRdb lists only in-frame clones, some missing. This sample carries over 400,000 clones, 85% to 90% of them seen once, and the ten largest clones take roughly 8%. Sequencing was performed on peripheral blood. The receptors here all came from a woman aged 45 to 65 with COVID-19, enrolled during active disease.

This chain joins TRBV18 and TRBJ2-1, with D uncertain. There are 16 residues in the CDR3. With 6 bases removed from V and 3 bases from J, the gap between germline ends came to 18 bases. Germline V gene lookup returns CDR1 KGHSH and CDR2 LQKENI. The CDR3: CASSWALRQDYNEQFF. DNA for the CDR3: TGTGCCAGCTCGTGGGCCTTACGCCAGGACTACAATGAGCAGTTCTTC.

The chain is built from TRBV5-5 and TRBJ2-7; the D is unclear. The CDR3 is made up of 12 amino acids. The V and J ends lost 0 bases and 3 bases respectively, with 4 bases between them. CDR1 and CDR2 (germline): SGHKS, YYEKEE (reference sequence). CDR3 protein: CASSLGRYEQYF. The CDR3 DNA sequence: TGTGCCAGCAGCTTGGGTCGCTACGAGCAGTACTTC.

CDR3 nucleotides: TGTGCCAGCGGGCAGGGATTTGAAGAAGGGGGCTACACCTTC. This gives the protein CASGQGFEEGGYTF. The chain uses TRBV5-6 and TRBJ1-2, with D perhaps TRBD1 (5 bases). The CDR3 contains 14 residues. Germline V gene data show CDR1 as SGHDT and CDR2 as YYEEEE. V was cut by 7 bases and J by 8 bases, with 21 bases left in between.

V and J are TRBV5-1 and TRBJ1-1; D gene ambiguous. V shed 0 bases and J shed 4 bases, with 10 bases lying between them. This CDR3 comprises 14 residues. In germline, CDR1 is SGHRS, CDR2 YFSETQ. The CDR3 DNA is TGCGCCAGCAGCTTGGCGTCAGGCTTCACTGAAGCTTTCTTT. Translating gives CASSLASGFTEAFF.